These 6 T cell receptor beta chains were sequenced from one sample in a study of STAT5B mutations in CD4+ large granular lymphocyte leukemia. Profiled with immunoSEQ multiplex PCR; TCRdb holds only in-frame clones, not every one. The sample has under 35,000 clones; under 85% are singletons. The sequenced sample was CD4+ T cells from blood buffy coats. These receptors were collected from a human donor in good health.

This chain uses TRBV4-2 with TRBJ1-1; 7 positions match TRBD1. The CDR3 has 15 amino acids. Germline V gene data show CDR1 as LGHNA and CDR2 as YNFKEQ. The V segment lost 1 base and the J segment 0 bases; nucleotides outside the gene matches: 2. The CDR3 DNA reads TGTGCCAGCAGCCAAGCACAGGGGATGAACACTGAAGCTTTCTTT. It translates to CASSQAQGMNTEAFF.

The rearrangement joins TRBV30 to TRBJ2-7; TRBD2 might be the D (6 bases). The CDR3 runs to 16 residues. Per the germline V gene, CDR1 is GTSNPN and CDR2 is SVGIG (reference sequence). Trimming shortened V by 3 bases and J by 2 bases, and 20 bases separated the two germline ends. The chain's CDR3 is CAWRQKAGLKPYEQYF. The CDR3, as DNA: TGTGCCTGGAGACAGAAAGCGGGCCTAAAGCCCTACGAGCAGTACTTC.

This clone was counted only a few times. The final CDR3 position lacks the conserved phenylalanine or tryptophan, pointing to a likely read error. The limits of the CDR3 on the DNA are not certain, so only TCRdb's listed CDR3 is given. The V gene is TRBV21-1, the J gene TRBJ2-7. TRBV21-1 is a pseudogene locus. The length of the CDR3 is 8 amino acids, counting both ends. The CDR3 loop is CASSDGTP.

This clone occurred once. This chain uses TRBV2 with TRBJ2-1, with TRBD2 identical over 7 bases. After removal of 0 bases from V and 8 bases from J, the junction contained 13 bases not matched to a gene. The CDR3 has 17 amino acids. Germline V CDR1 and CDR2: SNHLY, FYNNEI. In nucleotides, the CDR3 is TGTGCCAGCAGTGAAGCCAAACTAGCGAGAAAGGGGTATGAGCAGTTCTTC. It specifies CASSEAKLARKGYEQFF.

CDR3: CASSVRPRGYQETQYF. In DNA form, the CDR3 reads TGTGCCAGCAGTGTCAGACCCCGAGGGTACCAAGAGACCCAGTACTTC. J is TRBJ2-5 and V is TRBV6-1; D is perhaps TRBD2 (5 bases). The CDR3 totals 16 residues. Between the trimmed V and J ends, which lost 4 bases and 0 bases, there was a span of 15 bases. Germline V gene sequence: CDR1 MNHNS, CDR2 SASEGT.

This clone occurred a few times. The rearrangement joins TRBV7-9 to TRBJ2-1; a weak D match, TRBD2 (5 bases). V was shortened by 8 bases and J by 2 bases, with 13 bases between the two germline ends. Germline lookup yields CDR1 SEHNR and CDR2 FQNEAQ (reference sequence). The CDR3 has 14 residues. The CDR3 DNA reads as TGTGCCAGCGTGGAGGATCAACCCTACAATGAGCAGTTCTTC. Protein: CASVEDQPYNEQFF.